Below are 21 T cell receptor beta chains sequenced from a single sample in a study of shared clonotypes between healthy human individuals. CD45RO-negative CD8 cells positively selected for CCR7 made up the naive population, which excluded terminally differentiated effector memory CD45RA+ cells. Assay: immunoSEQ multiplex PCR; the TCRdb copy retains only in-frame clones and omits some. The table records 2 million to 2.5 million clones, about 95% of them present only once. Sequencing input: naive CD8+ T cells sorted from blood. These receptor sequences come from a man between 18 and 35 years old in good health.

The CDR3 spells CASSGPGLYYGYTF. The CDR3, as DNA: TGTGCCAGCAGTGGCCCGGGACTGTACTATGGCTACACCTTC. This chain links TRBV6-1 with TRBJ1-2, with D possibly TRBD1 on 5 matching bases. The CDR3 extends over 14 amino acids. V gave up 4 bases and J gave up 3 bases, with 12 bases separating them. Germline V CDR1 and CDR2: MNHNS, SASEGT.

The chain couples TRBV10-3 to TRBJ1-2; possibly TRBD1 for D (6 bases). In germline, CDR1 is ENHRY, CDR2 SYGVKD. The CDR3 runs to 18 residues. V gave up 5 bases and J gave up 7 bases, with 29 bases separating them. CDR3 region: CAISPPGMVNRDRRGYTF. In nucleotides, the CDR3 is TGTGCCATCAGTCCCCCCGGAATGGTCAACAGGGATCGTCGTGGCTACACCTTC.

The rearrangement uses TRBV6-5 and TRBJ2-5; D is ambiguous. Per the germline V gene, CDR1 is MNHEY and CDR2 is SVGAGI. The CDR3 length is 14 residues. The V end was cut by 7 bases, the J end by 0 bases, with 12 bases between. The CDR3 is CASKPISDQETQYF. The DNA of the CDR3 is TGTGCCAGCAAACCCATCTCAGACCAAGAGACCCAGTACTTC.

The rearrangement links TRBV9 to TRBJ1-2; 9 bases agree with TRBD1. The CDR3 covers 16 residues. The V gene's germline CDR1 is SGDLS and CDR2 YYNGEE. V trimming: 4 bases; J trimming: 4 bases; junction bases outside the gene matches: 11. In DNA, the CDR3 is TGTGCCAGCAGCCCCGGGACAGGGTACGAATCCTATGGCTACACCTTC. Its protein is CASSPGTGYESYGYTF.

The chain employs TRBV10-3 and TRBJ2-7; D may be TRBD2 (5 bases). V was cut by 5 bases and J by 6 bases, with 11 bases left in between. The germline gives CDR1 ENHRY, CDR2 SYGVKD. This CDR3 comprises 12 residues. Here the CDR3 DNA reads TGTGCCATCAGTACGGGGTGGAGCGAGCAGTACTTC. This codes for CAISTGWSEQYF.

This clone has only one observation. Other DNA sequences in this sample translate to the same CDR3. The chain employs TRBV19 and TRBJ2-7, with TRBD1 identical over 8 bases. This CDR3 is built from 14 residues. Germline CDR1 reads LNHDA; CDR2 reads SQIVND (reference sequence). The junction had 4 bases not matched to a gene; V was cut back by 3 bases and J by 3 bases. CDR3 sequence: CASSMGTGDYEQYF. The CDR3 coding sequence is TGTGCCAGTAGTATGGGGACAGGTGACTACGAGCAGTACTTC. Full variable domain (remainder filled in from reference TRBV19 and TRBJ2-7): DGGITQSPKYLFRKEGQNVTLSCEQNLNHDAMYWYRQDPGQGLRLIYYSQIVNDFQKGDIAEGYSVSREKKESFPLTVTSAQKNPTAFYLCASSMGTGDYEQYFGPGTRLTVT.

V is TRBV7-2 and J is TRBJ2-7, with 10 bases aligning to TRBD2. Per germline, CDR1 SGHTA and CDR2 FQGNSA. Unmatched junction bases numbered 4, after V lost 5 bases and J lost 3 bases. This CDR3 comprises 14 residues. The CDR3 DNA reads as TGTGCCAGCAGCCCGCTAGCGGGAGTCTACGAGCAGTACTTC. It encodes CASSPLAGVYEQYF.

The genes are TRBV19 and TRBJ2-7; unclear D gene. The CDR3 runs to 14 residues. Looked up from germline, CDR1 is LNHDA and CDR2 is SQIVND (reference sequence). V was trimmed by 5 bases and J by 0 bases, leaving 11 bases between them. CDR3 amino acids: CASSLTLSSYEQYF. The CDR3 DNA reads as TGTGCCAGTAGTTTGACACTTAGCTCCTACGAGCAGTACTTC.

The V and J genes are TRBV29-1 and TRBJ1-3; the D is unclear. CDR1 is SQVTM, CDR2 ANQGSEA, per germline. V was trimmed by 1 base and J by 2 bases, leaving 12 bases between them. The CDR3 totals 15 residues. The CDR3 DNA is TGCAGCGTTGAAGTCCCGGAGGAAGCTGGAAACACCATATATTTT. It translates to CSVEVPEEAGNTIYF.

This sequence joins TRBV10-2 and TRBJ1-5; weak D call: TRBD1 (5 bases). With 5 bases removed from V and 9 bases from J, the gap between germline ends came to 14 bases. This CDR3 comprises 13 residues. The V gene's germline CDR1 is WSHSY and CDR2 SAAADI. The chain's CDR3 is CASSTQGGGPQHF. The CDR3 coding sequence is TGCGCCAGCAGTACCCAGGGCGGTGGGCCCCAGCATTTT.

CDR3 in amino acids: CASSQERGTYYEQYF. The DNA for the CDR3 is TGTGCCAGCAGCCAAGAAAGGGGGACATACTACGAGCAGTACTTC. The genes are TRBV4-2 and TRBJ2-7, with D possibly being TRBD1 (6 bases). V lost 0 bases and J 3 bases, leaving 12 bases between the germline ends. The CDR3 has 15 amino acids. The V gene's germline CDR1 is LGHNA and CDR2 YNFKEQ.

This clone was counted a single time. The V gene is TRBV4-3, the J gene TRBJ1-6, with D uncertain. This CDR3 has 16 residues. V was cut by 0 bases and J by 6 bases, with 12 bases left in between. Germline CDR1 LGHNA, CDR2 YSLEER. CDR3 region: CASSQDWSAGNSPLHF. CDR3 coding DNA: TGCGCCAGCAGCCAAGATTGGTCAGCCGGTAATTCACCCCTCCACTTT.

The rearrangement uses TRBV5-6 and TRBJ2-7, with 8 bases that match TRBD2. The CDR3 sequence is 16 residues long. With 4 bases clipped from V and 0 bases from J, the junction kept 9 bases outside the gene matches. Germline assignment: CDR1 SGHDT and CDR2 YYEEEE. CDR3 residues: CASSGSWREDSYEQYF. In DNA, the CDR3 is TGTGCCAGCAGCGGCTCCTGGCGGGAGGACTCCTACGAGCAGTACTTC. The full variable domain, with the rest looked up from reference TRBV5-6 and TRBJ2-7, is DAGVTQSPTHLIKTRGQQVTLRCSPKSGHDTVSWYQQALGQGPQFIFQYYEEEERQRGNFPDRFSGHQFPNYSSELNVNALLLGDSALYLCASSGSWREDSYEQYFGPGTRLTVT.

This clone appeared once. The chain recombines TRBV27 with TRBJ1-2; TRBD1 might be the D (5 bases). Germline V CDR1 and CDR2: MNHEY, SMNVEV (reference sequence). There are 14 residues in the CDR3. Trimming cost V 0 bases and J 3 bases, with 8 bases left between them. CDR3 bases: TGTGCCAGCAGTTTATCGGGGCTTGACTATGGCTACACCTTC. Its protein is CASSLSGLDYGYTF.

The chain joins TRBV10-3 to TRBJ1-1; maybe TRBD1 (6 bases). This CDR3 has 16 residues. CDR1 ENHRY and CDR2 SYGVKD come from the germline V gene. V was shortened by 4 bases and J by 1 base, with 16 bases between the two germline ends. CDR3 coding DNA: TGTGCCATCAGTGGGGCTCTAGGACAGAAGAACACTGAAGCTTTCTTT. The encoded protein is CAISGALGQKNTEAFF.

The V and J genes are TRBV4-1 and TRBJ1-1, with a possible D match to TRBD1 (5 bases). V shed 0 bases and J shed 4 bases, with 12 bases lying between them. From germline, CDR1 is MGHRA and CDR2 YSYEKL. This CDR3 has 15 amino acids. CDR3 nucleotide sequence: TGCGCCAGCAGCCAAGATCGCGGGACCGCCACTGAAGCTTTCTTT. Its protein is CASSQDRGTATEAFF.

The chain joins TRBV15 to TRBJ2-1; 8 bases match TRBD2. This CDR3 contains 17 residues. V shed 0 bases, J shed 2 bases, and the junction held 6 bases outside the gene matches. From germline, CDR1 is LNHNV and CDR2 YYDKDF (reference sequence). The CDR3 reads CATSRDPSGPAYNEQFF. In DNA, the CDR3 is TGTGCCACCAGCAGAGATCCTAGCGGGCCTGCCTACAATGAGCAGTTCTTC.

With regard to this clone: The junction and the germline gene differ at one end; a read error may be behind it. This sample also contains other DNA sequences that code for the same CDR3. The gene calls are TRBV5-1 and TRBJ1-2, with TRBD1 matching over 7 bases. The CDR3 sequence is 16 residues long. Germline V gene sequence: CDR1 SGHRS, CDR2 YFSETQ. The CDR3 reads CASSLTGTVPNYGYTF. CDR3 DNA: TGTGCCAGCAGCTTGACCGGGACAGTTCCTAACTATGGCTACACCTTC.

This clone was seen a few times. This chain connects TRBV6-1 to TRBJ1-2; no definite D call. The CDR3 sequence is 11 residues long. V gave up 3 bases and J gave up 8 bases, with 7 bases separating them. Germline-derived CDR1 and CDR2 are MNHNS and SASEGT. The CDR3 region has the DNA TGTGCCAGCAGTGAGGACCTGGGCTACACCTTC. Residues: CASSEDLGYTF.

This chain joins TRBV4-1 and TRBJ2-7; TRBD2 agrees at 12 bases. CDR3 length: 15 residues. V gave up 5 bases and J gave up 4 bases; unmatched junction bases: 6. Germline CDR1 MGHRA, CDR2 YSYEKL. CDR3 region: CASSGRLAGAYEQYF. The CDR3 nucleotides read TGCGCCAGCAGCGGCCGACTAGCGGGGGCTTACGAGCAGTACTTC.

The V gene is TRBV27, the J gene TRBJ2-1; 9 bases map to TRBD1. The CDR3 runs 13 residues. With 6 bases clipped from V and 3 bases from J, the junction kept 0 bases outside the gene matches. Germline V gene sequence: CDR1 MNHEY, CDR2 SMNVEV (reference sequence). In DNA form, the CDR3 reads TGTGCCAGCAGGACAGGGGGCTACAATGAGCAGTTCTTC. It yields the protein CASRTGGYNEQFF.